The next 32 T cell receptor beta chains were all read from a single sample in a study of T-cell memory formation after mild COVID-19. MiXCR was run by TCRdb on the 5' RACE reads, yielding one entry per CDR3 protein. The sample holds about 440,000 distinct CDR3 sequences, 20% seen once. Material: PBMCs or a T cell subset sorted from them (not recorded which). The receptors stem from an adult woman who had mild COVID-19 (a few samples of this study predate the infection). Cell type and time point are not known.

The table lists this clonotype with many counts. This chain links TRBV27 with TRBJ2-7; TRBD1 matches at 7 bases. The germline V gene has CDR1 MNHEY and CDR2 SMNVEV (reference sequence). V lost 6 bases and J lost 2; bases outside the gene matches: 10. The CDR3 totals 15 residues. The CDR3 sequence is CASSVRDRAPYEQYF. The CDR3 region has the DNA TGTGCCAGCAGCGTACGGGACAGAGCACCCTACGAGCAGTACTTC.

This sequence joins TRBV19 and TRBJ2-1, with 16 nucleotides matching TRBD2. CDR3 length: 18 residues. Germline assignment: CDR1 LNHDA and CDR2 SQIVND (reference sequence). The junction had 10 bases not matched to a gene; V was cut back by 5 bases and J by 6 bases. Written as DNA, the CDR3 is TGTGCCAGTAGTCCTTACGGGACTAGCGGGAGGGCCAGCAATGAGCAGTTCTTC. Its translation is CASSPYGTSGRASNEQFF.

The V gene is TRBV7-9, the J gene TRBJ2-3, with TRBD2 matching over 8 bases. Germline CDR1 is SEHNR and CDR2 is FQNEAQ (reference sequence). V gave up 3 bases and J gave up 3 bases; unmatched junction bases: 5. This CDR3 is built from 15 residues. CDR3 amino acids: CASSLTSAGTDTQYF. DNA for the CDR3: TGTGCCAGCAGCTTGACTAGCGCAGGGACAGATACGCAGTATTTT.

There are a few counts of this clonotype. The rearrangement joins TRBV7-2 to TRBJ2-1; the D gene is possibly TRBD1 (6 bases). The CDR3 consists of 15 residues. V was trimmed by 5 bases and J by 6 bases, leaving 17 bases between them. Germline loops: CDR1 SGHTA, CDR2 FQGNSA. Here the CDR3 reads CASSPGPQGGNEQFF. The CDR3 nucleotides read TGTGCCAGCAGCCCGGGACCCCAAGGGGGCAATGAGCAGTTCTTC.

This clonotype was counted only a few times. V and J are TRBV7-3 and TRBJ2-5; 7 nucleotides line up with TRBD2. Germline loops: CDR1 SGHTA, CDR2 FQGTGA. Trimming cost V 5 bases and J 3 bases; bases outside gene matches: 9. The CDR3 consists of 15 residues. In DNA, the CDR3 is TGTGCCAGCAGCCCAAACGGACTAGTCGAAGAGACCCAGTACTTC. Amino acids: CASSPNGLVEETQYF. The whole variable domain, remainder taken from reference TRBV7-3 and TRBJ2-5, is GAGVSQTPSNKVTEKGKYVELRCDPISGHTALYWYRQSLGQGPEFLIYFQGTGAADDSGLPNDRFFAVRPEGSVSTLKIQRTERGDSAVYLCASSPNGLVEETQYFGPGTRLLVL.

This clonotype was counted only a few times. This chain links TRBV9 with TRBJ2-3, with TRBD2 matching over 10 bases. Germline V gene lookup returns CDR1 SGDLS and CDR2 YYNGEE. Trimming at V came to 0 bases and at J to 4 bases, leaving 2 bases not matched to a gene. The CDR3 spans 15 residues. For the CDR3, the DNA is TGTGCCAGCAGCGTAGAAAGCGGGGGGGCAGATACGCAGTATTTT. Protein sequence: CASSVESGGADTQYF. Combining the CDR3 with reference TRBV9 and TRBJ2-3 gives the whole variable domain DSGVTQTPKHLITATGQRVTLRCSPRSGDLSVYWYQQSLDQGLQFLIQYYNGEERAKGNILERFSAQQFPDLHSELNLSSLELGDSALYFCASSVESGGADTQYFGPGTRLTVL.

A single count supports this clonotype. The gene calls are TRBV11-2 and TRBJ2-3; possibly TRBD2 for D (5 bases). This CDR3 is built from 16 residues. The V gene lost 5 bases and the J gene lost 3 bases, with 18 bases spanning the gap. CDR1 SGHAT and CDR2 FQNNGV come from the germline V gene. Written as DNA, the CDR3 is TGTGCCAGCAGCCGCCTCCTGGGAGAGTGGACAGATACGCAGTATTTT. It yields the protein CASSRLLGEWTDTQYF.

The gene calls are TRBV7-2 and TRBJ2-5; 11 positions agree with TRBD2. The V and J ends lost 4 bases and 5 bases, in that order; junction bases with no gene match: 15. This CDR3 region has 18 residues. Germline V gene data show CDR1 as SGHTA and CDR2 as FQGNSA. CDR3 amino acids: CASSSPSLAGGSGETQYF. The CDR3 nucleotides read TGTGCCAGCAGCTCACCCTCCTTAGCGGGGGGGTCAGGGGAGACCCAGTACTTC. Drawing the rest from reference TRBV7-2 and TRBJ2-5, the complete variable domain is GAGVSQSPSNKVTEKGKDVELRCDPISGHTALYWYRQSLGQGLEFLIYFQGNSAPDKSGLPSDRFSAERTGGSVSTLTIQRTQQEDSAVYLCASSSPSLAGGSGETQYFGPGTRLLVL.

This clonotype showed up just a few times. The gene calls are TRBV29-1 and TRBJ2-5; no clear D. The CDR3 extends over 12 amino acids. V was shortened by 5 bases and J by 3 bases, with 10 bases between the two germline ends. Germline V gene lookup returns CDR1 SQVTM and CDR2 ANQGSEA. In DNA, the CDR3 is TGCAGCGTTCCCAGATTCGAAGAGACCCAGTACTTC. Protein: CSVPRFEETQYF.

The chain joins TRBV9 to TRBJ2-5; tentative D call: TRBD1 (5 bases). The CDR3 spans 13 residues. Between the trimmed V and J ends, which lost 3 bases and 2 bases, there was a span of 8 bases. Germline V lookup: CDR1 SGDLS, CDR2 YYNGEE. The CDR3 is CASSEGMQETQYF. The CDR3 DNA reads TGTGCCAGCAGCGAGGGGATGCAAGAGACCCAGTACTTC.

The chain employs TRBV20-1 and TRBJ2-1; a possible D gene is TRBD1 (5 bases). V was clipped by 5 bases and J by 0 bases, with 14 bases between them. CDR3 length: 15 amino acids. CDR1 and CDR2 from the germline V gene are DFQATT and SNEGSKA (reference sequence). CDR3 coding DNA: TGCAGTGCTTTATTAGGGGTAGCCTCCTACAATGAGCAGTTCTTC. Protein sequence: CSALLGVASYNEQFF.

In this sample, this clonotype turned up many times. The rearrangement joins TRBV7-9 to TRBJ2-7, with D perhaps TRBD1 (7 bases). Germline V gene lookup returns CDR1 SEHNR and CDR2 FQNEAQ (reference sequence). CDR3 size: 13 residues. V lost 7 bases, J lost 6 bases, and 16 bases lay in between. CDR3 amino acids: CASTRGARGEQYF. In nucleotides, the CDR3 is TGTGCCAGCACCAGGGGGGCTCGGGGCGAGCAGTACTTC.

V usage is TRBV6-5 and J usage is TRBJ2-7, with 14 nucleotides matching TRBD2. Germline loops: CDR1 MNHEY, CDR2 SVGAGI. The CDR3 is made up of 21 amino acids. Trimming at V came to 0 bases and at J to 5 bases, leaving 18 bases not matched to a gene. The CDR3 DNA follows: TGTGCCAGCAGTTACTCGATGAGTCGACTAGCGGGAGGGCCTAACCGTCACGAGCAGTACTTC. Translation gives CASSYSMSRLAGGPNRHEQYF.

This clonotype has more than one count but fewer than ten. The chain combines TRBV7-8 with TRBJ2-1; D not certain. Germline lookup yields CDR1 SGHVS and CDR2 FQNEAQ. The CDR3 contains 11 residues. The V end lost 5 bases, the J end lost 9 bases, and 8 bases lay between the germline ends. This CDR3 is CASSPQVEQFF. As DNA, the CDR3 is TGTGCCAGCAGCCCCCAGGTTGAGCAGTTCTTC.

This clonotype was recorded a few times. This chain links TRBV19 with TRBJ2-1; D is ambiguous. This CDR3 has 12 amino acids. V gave up 2 bases and J gave up 6 bases, with 5 bases separating them. Germline V gives CDR1 LNHDA, CDR2 SQIVND (reference sequence). The CDR3 nucleotides are TGTGCCAGTAGTATATCTAGCAATGAGCAGTTCTTC. It encodes CASSISSNEQFF.

The gene calls are TRBV9 and TRBJ1-1; 9 positions match TRBD1. CDR1 is SGDLS, CDR2 YYNGEE, per germline. This CDR3 is 16 amino acids long. V dropped 0 bases and J dropped 6; count of bases not matched to a gene: 9. This CDR3 reads CASSVAGQGHLAEAFF. The CDR3 bases are TGTGCCAGCAGCGTAGCGGGACAGGGTCATTTAGCTGAAGCTTTCTTT.

The sample holds many counts of this clonotype. The genes are TRBV5-1 and TRBJ2-1; D may be TRBD2 (6 bases). Trimming stripped 3 bases from V and 5 bases from J, with 12 bases between. This CDR3 is built from 14 residues. Germline V lookup: CDR1 SGHRS, CDR2 YFSETQ. The CDR3 sequence is CASSSLERDNEQFF. CDR3 sequence (DNA): TGCGCCAGCAGCTCCCTAGAGCGGGACAATGAGCAGTTCTTC.

The chain combines TRBV6-5 with TRBJ1-1; TRBD1 agrees at 10 bases. V lost 0 bases, J lost 4 bases, and 2 bases stayed unmatched. Germline V CDR1 and CDR2: MNHEY, SVGAGI. CDR3 size: 15 residues. The CDR3 sequence: CASSYSRDRGTEAFF. The CDR3 coding sequence is TGTGCCAGCAGTTACTCCCGGGACAGGGGCACTGAAGCTTTCTTT.

This clonotype occurred a few times. This rearrangement joins TRBV5-6 to TRBJ1-2, with 12 bases fitting TRBD1. Trimming cost V 3 bases and J 2 bases; bases outside gene matches: 8. The CDR3 is 17 residues long. The germline CDR1 and CDR2 sequences are SGHDT and YYEEEE. CDR3 sequence (DNA): TGTGCCAGCAGCTGGTCACCGGGACAGGGGGCGAACTATGGCTACACCTTC. This codes for CASSWSPGQGANYGYTF.

The rearrangement links TRBV25-1 to TRBJ2-7; the D gene is possibly TRBD2 (6 bases). CDR3 size: 14 residues. CDR1 is MGHDK and CDR2 is SYGVNS in the germline V gene. Trimming pared 3 bases from V and 5 bases from J, leaving 14 bases between. For the CDR3, the DNA is TGTGCCAGCAGTGATCCCCGACTAGTCCACGAGCAGTACTTC. Protein: CASSDPRLVHEQYF.

This clonotype was seen a few times. The chain is built from TRBV29-1 and TRBJ2-1, with D possibly TRBD2 on 6 matching bases. Deletions cut 3 bases from V and 0 bases from J, with 9 bases between. Germline CDR1 reads SQVTM; CDR2 reads ANQGSEA. The CDR3 is made up of 14 amino acids. DNA of the CDR3: TGCAGCGTTGATGGGGGAGGCTCCTACAATGAGCAGTTCTTC. Protein product: CSVDGGGSYNEQFF.

The gene calls are TRBV10-3 and TRBJ1-1; a possible D gene is TRBD1 (6 bases). The CDR3 totals 14 residues. In germline, CDR1 is ENHRY, CDR2 SYGVKD. The ends were cut back, 3 bases at V and 1 base at J, with 9 bases in the middle. The CDR3 protein is CAISDSTGNTEAFF. CDR3 bases: TGTGCCATCAGTGACTCGACAGGGAACACTGAAGCTTTCTTT.

The chain is built from TRBV9 and TRBJ1-2; D possibly corresponds to TRBD1 (5 bases). Germline-derived CDR1 and CDR2 are SGDLS and YYNGEE. V lost 3 bases, J lost 2 bases, and 8 bases lay in between. This CDR3 spans 13 amino acids. CDR3: CASSARQNYGYTF. The CDR3 DNA sequence: TGTGCCAGCAGCGCCCGACAGAACTATGGCTACACCTTC.

The chain recombines TRBV5-5 with TRBJ2-7; a possible D gene is TRBD1 (6 bases). The V end lost 1 base, the J end lost 7 bases, and 9 bases lay between the germline ends. Germline V lookup: CDR1 SGHKS, CDR2 YYEKEE (reference sequence). The length of the CDR3 is 12 residues. CDR3 bases: TGTGCCAGCAGCTTGACAGGGAAGGAGCAGTACTTC. Translated, it gives CASSLTGKEQYF.

The chain is built from TRBV12-3 or TRBV12-4 and TRBJ2-3; TRBD2 might be the D (5 bases). Trimming pared 2 bases from V and 2 bases from J, leaving 14 bases between. The CDR3 has 16 amino acids. The CDR3 here is CASSLRPGSDTDTQYF. DNA for the CDR3: TGTGCCAGCAGTTTACGGCCGGGGTCTGACACAGATACGCAGTATTTT.

The V gene is TRBV4-1, the J gene TRBJ2-3, with 10 bases lining up with TRBD2. V trimming: 3 bases; J trimming: 6 bases; junction bases outside the gene matches: 12. Germline V lookup: CDR1 MGHRA, CDR2 YSYEKL. This CDR3 contains 17 residues. CDR3 residues: CASSHGKASGSRDTQYF. DNA of the CDR3: TGCGCCAGCAGCCATGGTAAAGCTAGCGGGAGTCGGGATACGCAGTATTTT.

V usage is TRBV24-1 and J usage is TRBJ2-1; TRBD2 aligns across 11 bases. Judging by the DNA end, TRBJ2-7 fits better; the J call may be wrong. Germline V gene data show CDR1 as KGHDR and CDR2 as SFDVKD. There are 17 residues in the CDR3. The CDR3 region is CATSDLTSGSSYNEQYF. In DNA, the CDR3 is TGTGCCACCAGTGATTTGACTAGCGGGAGCTCGTACAATGAGCAGTACTTC.

This clonotype was detected a few times. This sequence joins TRBV24-1 and TRBJ2-2; no firm D call. The germline gives CDR1 KGHDR, CDR2 SFDVKD. The CDR3 runs to 19 residues. V was clipped by 5 bases and J by 3 bases, with 24 bases between them. CDR3 nucleotides: TGTGCCACCAGTGGGATCGCTTCAGTCCGGACCGCGGACACCGGGGAGCTGTTTTTT. Translation: CATSGIASVRTADTGELFF.

This clonotype was counted once. The CDR3 DNA reads TGTGCCAGCAGCCTCGCGACTAGCGGGGGGTCGGACCCGTTCTTC. It encodes CASSLATSGGSDPFF. This chain connects TRBV3-1 to TRBJ2-1, with 13 bases that match TRBD2. Trimming at V came to 4 bases and at J to 15 bases, leaving 12 bases not matched to a gene. The length of the CDR3 is 15 residues. Germline CDR1 and CDR2: LGHDT and YNNKEL (reference sequence).

The genes are TRBV27 and TRBJ1-2; TRBD1 is a possible D gene (6 bases). V was pared by 3 bases and J by 5 bases, with 19 bases between. Looked up from germline, CDR1 is MNHEY and CDR2 is SMNVEV (reference sequence). This CDR3 contains 16 residues. In nucleotides, the CDR3 is TGTGCCAGCAGTTTTCTCCCCGGGGGCGCCGGGTATGGCTACACCTTC. It translates to CASSFLPGGAGYGYTF.

This clonotype has at least ten counts. This sequence joins TRBV2 and TRBJ2-5; D possibly corresponds to TRBD2 (7 bases). Germline V gene sequence: CDR1 SNHLY, CDR2 FYNNEI. The CDR3 contains 14 residues. V was trimmed by 5 bases and J by 5 bases, leaving 15 bases between them. CDR3 region: CASSYGGRRETQYF. CDR3 in DNA: TGTGCCAGCAGTTACGGGGGGCGACGGGAGACCCAGTACTTC. Full variable domain (missing parts from reference TRBV2 and TRBJ2-5): EPEVTQTPSHQVTQMGQEVILRCVPISNHLYFYWYRQILGQKVEFLVSFYNNEISEKSEIFDDQFSVERPDGSNFTLKIRSTKLEDSAMYFCASSYGGRRETQYFGPGTRLLVL.

The CDR3 region has the DNA TGTGCCAGCAGTGAGCTAGCTGATGAGCAGTTCTTC. It codes for CASSELADEQFF. This rearrangement joins TRBV2 to TRBJ2-1; TRBD2 is a possible D gene (5 bases). This CDR3 comprises 12 residues. V was clipped by 3 bases and J by 8 bases, with 8 bases between them. Germline assignment: CDR1 SNHLY and CDR2 FYNNEI. Drawing the rest from reference TRBV2 and TRBJ2-1, the complete variable domain is EPEVTQTPSHQVTQMGQEVILRCVPISNHLYFYWYRQILGQKVEFLVSFYNNEISEKSEIFDDQFSVERPDGSNFTLKIRSTKLEDSAMYFCASSELADEQFFGPGTRLTVL.